This TCR beta chain came from a study of beta chain features in type 1 diabetes (dated 2018 in TCRdb). About the investigation overall: No differences in mean age, gender distribution, total cell number or subset yield were found between patients and healthy donors. Across all samples, approximately 100 million sorted cells were examined, and cell number per subset correlated strongly with RNA yield. The study compared the TCRB repertoires of sorted circulating CD4+ T cell subsets in recently diagnosed type 1 diabetes patients with those in matched healthy donors. Whereas all 30 or so donors provided naive and central memory subsets, regulatory and stem cell-like memory subsets were isolated from just 8 patients and roughly 8 healthy donors. General findings and caveats noted by the study authors: Because cDNA was sequenced instead of genomic DNA, highly expressing activated cells could be over-represented, though the groups showed no difference in activation or CD3 levels. Naive, central memory and regulatory TCRB repertoires appeared to be more alike among patients than among healthy donors. At VDJ recombination sites, patients with type 1 diabetes made fewer insertions and deleted more nucleotides, a pattern implying thymic rearrangement abnormalities. A moderate but significant shortening of TCRB CDR3 length was observed in type 1 diabetes patients in all four CD4+ subsets. Because small numbers of individuals were included in the HLA sub-analyses, any influence of HLA type on TCRB rearrangement was left unresolved. PCR might favor shorter templates, but patient and control samples were amplified and corrected together, so any skew would affect both groups equally.

Each donor gave one peripheral blood draw, averaging roughly 0.11 L, which was collected into heparinised tubes. A BD FACSAria II and a panel including CD45RO, CCR7, CD25, CD127, CD95 and CD27 were used to sort naive, central memory, regulatory and stem cell-like memory CD4+ T cells. Purity was above 98% for every sorted population. PBMCs were isolated right away by Lymphoprep density gradient centrifugation and were stained directly, without culture. So that batch effects would be minimized, each experiment stained and sorted samples in pairs, pairing one healthy donor with one patient. Worth noting for this clone: The target of this receptor is not known. Within one base of it there is no much larger clone, and no base qualities were kept.

Deletion took 0 bases off V and 0 bases off J, with a span of 6 bases between the germline ends. The CDR3 measures 16 amino acids from cysteine to phenylalanine. Only the CDR3 portion is preserved as DNA: 48 bases, with reading frame beginning at the first base. Sequences LGHNA (CDR1) and YNFKEQ (CDR2) are obtained from the germline V gene. The High Capacity cDNA Reverse Transcription Kit was used to reverse transcribe all of the isolated RNA, meaning that expressed TCRB transcripts were what got sequenced. Naive, central memory and regulatory T cell samples underwent deep immunoSEQ sequencing, averaging roughly 3.3 million total reads per sample. Sorted cells were lysed in RLT buffer, and RNA was extracted using DNase-treated RNeasy Micro or Mini kits according to cell number. Each cell subset was processed on its own to prevent cross-contamination, while patient and healthy donor samples were processed together. Using the immunoSEQ multiplex PCR, TCRB sequences were amplified from cDNA into 87-bp fragments spanning the CDR3 region. Sequencing of the amplicons was done on the Illumina HiSeq platform. The paper's data handling went like this. PCR bias was corrected computationally using synthetic template baselines, and reads within Hamming distance 2 were collapsed, with unmergeable singletons discarded. By aligning reads against IMGT, V, D and J genes, CDR3 length, and insertions or deletions at six rearrangement sites were assigned. Within each subset, clonotype counts were normalized to the number of sorted cells before true diversity and Gini coefficients were calculated with the tcR R package. Repertoire sharing was quantified using the overlap coefficient calculated on TCRB nucleotide sequences. In TCRdb, the immuneACCESS table is reduced to in-frame sequences with V and J assigned. These tables do not hold every clone; where another copy was compared, an unresolved V gene accounts for under half, and the others remain unexplained. V and J calls and clone size are copied from that table; D and trimming were computed from the DNA. The sample data list about 180,000 clones, and approximately 7.8% of these were observed just once. Jointly, the top ten make up roughly 0.97% of the sample.

The chain uses TRBV4-2 and TRBJ2-6; TRBD1 is a possible D gene, resting on 5 matching bases. The TCR originated in a woman aged 40 to 55 with type 1 diabetes. The sequenced material came from central memory CD4+ T cells from blood. The CDR3: CASSQDDSSGANVLTF. In nucleotide form, the sequence is TGTGCCAGCAGCCAAGACGACAGCTCTGGGGCCAACGTCCTGACTTTC.